The 29 T cell receptor beta chains presented below share a single source sample, sequenced in a study of CD8+ T cells in alopecia areata. RNA extraction was followed by reverse transcription into cDNA, which acted as the sequencing template. Clones were sequenced by immunoSEQ multiplex PCR, and TCRdb holds only the in-frame ones, with some missing. The sample includes over 90,000 clones, 55% seen only once; the top ten take roughly 8.8%. Specimen: CD4+ T cells sorted from blood. The receptor set was obtained from a human donor in good health.

This chain joins TRBV7-2 and TRBJ2-7; D gene ambiguous. The germline CDR1 and CDR2 sequences are SGHTA and FQGNSA. There are 14 residues in the CDR3. Trimming pared 1 base from V and 3 bases from J, leaving 10 bases between. The DNA for the CDR3 is TGTGCCAGCAGCTTAGATCCTGGATACTACGAGCAGTACTTC. Translated, it gives CASSLDPGYYEQYF.

The CDR3 spells CASSRSGVFAYEQYF. CDR3 nucleotides: TGTGCCAGCAGCCGATCCGGGGTGTTCGCCTACGAGCAGTACTTC. The chain links TRBV9 to TRBJ2-7; D might be TRBD2 (5 bases). Germline CDR1 reads SGDLS; CDR2 reads YYNGEE. This CDR3 spans 15 amino acids. Trimming took 4 bases from V and 2 from J, leaving 16 bases between them.

This rearrangement joins TRBV28 to TRBJ2-7, with D tentatively TRBD1 or TRBD2 (5 bases each). The germline V and J ends were trimmed by 5 bases and 6 bases, with 8 bases remaining between them. This CDR3 contains 11 residues. Germline assignment: CDR1 MDHEN and CDR2 SYDVKM. CDR3 coding DNA: TGTGCCAGCAGTCGGGGACGCGAGCAGTACTTC. This gives the protein CASSRGREQYF.

This clone has a count of ten or more. The chain employs TRBV7-2 and TRBJ2-5; 7 bases agree with TRBD1. Trimming removed 5 bases from V and 4 bases from J; junction bases left unmatched: 7. The CDR3 has 14 amino acids. Germline CDR1 reads SGHTA; CDR2 reads FQGNSA. The CDR3 spells CASSIQQGSETQYF. The CDR3 DNA reads as TGTGCCAGCAGCATACAACAGGGGTCAGAGACCCAGTACTTC.

This clone was counted only a few times. The gene calls are TRBV30 and TRBJ1-1, with D perhaps matching TRBD1 (5 bases). The CDR3 runs 13 residues. Trimming took 3 bases from V and 6 from J, leaving 14 bases between them. The V gene's germline CDR1 is GTSNPN and CDR2 SVGIG (reference sequence). The CDR3 region has the DNA TGTGCCTGGAGCTCAATCCAGGGTCCTGAAGCTTTCTTT. Amino acids: CAWSSIQGPEAFF.

The chain uses TRBV29-1 and TRBJ1-4; D may be TRBD1 (5 bases). V was cut by 5 bases and J by 4 bases, with 14 bases left in between. CDR1 is SQVTM, CDR2 ANQGSEA, per germline. CDR3 size: 14 residues. CDR3 nucleotide sequence: TGCAGCGTTAAAATTCCAGGGAGTAATGAAAAACTGTTTTTT. Translation: CSVKIPGSNEKLFF.

The CDR3 reads CASSYPLAGVQETQYF. In DNA form, the CDR3 reads TGTGCCAGCAGTTACCCACTAGCGGGGGTTCAAGAGACCCAGTACTTC. This chain links TRBV6-6 with TRBJ2-5, with 11 positions matching TRBD2. Germline V gene sequence: CDR1 MNHNY, CDR2 SVGAGI (reference sequence). The CDR3 extends over 16 amino acids. Trimming took 2 bases from V and 2 from J; bases not matched to a gene: 4.

The CDR3, as DNA: TGCGCCAGCAGTTTGACAGGGATGAACACTGAAGCTTTCTTT. Encoded protein: CASSLTGMNTEAFF. The chain couples TRBV5-1 to TRBJ1-1, with TRBD1 matching over 7 bases. V lost 5 bases to trimming and J lost 0 bases; unmatched junction nucleotides: 4. CDR3 length: 14 residues. Germline V gene lookup returns CDR1 SGHRS and CDR2 YFSETQ.

Concerning this clone: A read error may produce the germline difference seen at one junction end. The chain uses TRBV29-1 and TRBJ1-1, with 7 nucleotides matching TRBD1. CDR3 size: 15 residues. From germline, CDR1 is SQVTM and CDR2 ANQGSEA. The CDR3: CSVEARGSKNTEAFF. CDR3 DNA sequence: TGCAGCGTAGAAGCCAGGGGGTCCAAGAACACTGAAGCTTTCTTT. The entire variable domain, with the rest obtained from reference TRBV29-1 and TRBJ1-1, is as follows: SAVISQKPSRDICQRGTSLTIQCQVDSQVTMMFWYRQQPGQSLTLIATANQGSEATYESGFVIDKFPISRPNLTFSTLTVSNMSPEDSSIYLCSVEARGSKNTEAFFGQGTRLTVV.

The J gene is TRBJ1-2, the V gene TRBV6-1; 8 bases fit TRBD1. From germline, CDR1 is MNHNS and CDR2 SASEGT. V dropped 6 bases and J dropped 0; count of bases not matched to a gene: 6. This CDR3 comprises 15 residues. CDR3 sequence (DNA): TGTGCCAGCAGCGTGGACAGGGCAGCTAACTATGGCTACACCTTC. Its protein product is CASSVDRAANYGYTF.

The rearrangement joins TRBV5-4 to TRBJ2-3; 9 positions agree with TRBD2. Germline loops: CDR1 SGHNT, CDR2 YYREEE (reference sequence). V lost 0 bases, J lost 5 bases, and 7 bases stayed unmatched. CDR3 length: 16 amino acids. CDR3 residues: CASSLDARGGLDTQYF. The DNA for the CDR3 is TGTGCCAGCAGCTTGGATGCGCGGGGGGGCCTAGATACGCAGTATTTT.

J is TRBJ1-1 and V is TRBV28; D possibly corresponds to TRBD1 (6 bases). Germline V gene lookup returns CDR1 MDHEN and CDR2 SYDVKM. V dropped 8 bases and J dropped 6 bases, with 16 bases sitting between them. The CDR3 covers 13 residues. CDR3 protein: CASGLGGQAEAFF. In DNA form, the CDR3 reads TGTGCCAGCGGGTTGGGGGGGCAGGCTGAAGCTTTCTTT.

The sample holds one count of this clone. The missing conserved phenylalanine or tryptophan at the end of this CDR3 makes a read error likely. The DNA is left out, because the CDR3 cannot be placed on it with certainty; the CDR3 is given as TCRdb lists it. The chain is built from TRBV27 and TRBJ2-7. CDR1 and CDR2 (germline): MNHEY, SMNVEV (reference sequence). Including both end residues, the CDR3 is 9 amino acids long. Here the CDR3 reads CASSLSYPL.

This clone was counted between two and nine times. This sequence joins TRBV25-1 and TRBJ2-5; 8 bases agree with TRBD2. Germline CDR1 is MGHDK and CDR2 is SYGVNS. The CDR3 runs 16 residues. V lost 4 bases and J lost 4; bases outside the gene matches: 11. CDR3 in amino acids: CASSGLTSGGAETQYF. The CDR3 nucleotides are TGTGCCAGCAGTGGATTGACGTCGGGGGGGGCAGAGACCCAGTACTTC.

The V call is TRBV2, the J call TRBJ2-3; D remains ambiguous. Trimming cost V 7 bases and J 6 bases, with 8 bases left between them. CDR3 length: 11 residues. CDR1 and CDR2 from the germline V gene are SNHLY and FYNNEI. The CDR3 coding sequence is TGTGCCAGCATTCTCGGGGATACGCAGTATTTT. It is translated as CASILGDTQYF.

The chain recombines TRBV4-3 with TRBJ2-1; tentatively, D is TRBD2 (6 bases). CDR3 length equals 17 residues. Trimming took off 4 bases at V and 9 bases at J, with 25 bases between the two ends. Germline lookup yields CDR1 LGHNA and CDR2 YSLEER. CDR3 loop: CASSPTRGEAHIPEQFF. The DNA for the CDR3 is TGCGCCAGCAGCCCAACCAGAGGGGAGGCCCATATTCCTGAGCAGTTCTTC.

This clone was recorded a few times. This chain links TRBV7-2 with TRBJ2-3; 9 positions match TRBD2. Germline CDR1 SGHTA, CDR2 FQGNSA. The V gene end was trimmed by 4 bases and the J gene end by 0 bases; junction bases not matched to a gene: 11. The CDR3 length is 18 residues. The CDR3 region has the DNA TGTGCCAGCAGCTCTCGTTACAGCGGGGGGTCTAGCACAGATACGCAGTATTTT. Its translation: CASSSRYSGGSSTDTQYF.

The chain employs TRBV10-3 and TRBJ2-5; D is perhaps TRBD1 (6 bases). Per germline, CDR1 ENHRY and CDR2 SYGVKD. Between the trimmed V and J ends, which lost 8 bases and 3 bases, there was a span of 10 bases. The CDR3 runs 12 residues. Here the CDR3 DNA reads TGTGCCATCGGGTACAGGGAAGAGACCCAGTACTTC. Translating it yields CAIGYREETQYF.

The CDR3 bases are TGTGCCAGCAGGAGGTCTGCGGCAGGAAACACCATATATTTT. It is translated as CASRRSAAGNTIYF. The chain recombines TRBV27 with TRBJ1-3, with unresolved D. Germline-derived CDR1 and CDR2 are MNHEY and SMNVEV (reference sequence). This CDR3 is 14 amino acids long. Deletions cut 6 bases from V and 4 bases from J, with 13 bases between.

The V call is TRBV18, the J call TRBJ2-7, with TRBD1 as a possible D gene (7 bases). The CDR3 consists of 14 residues. Germline V gene data show CDR1 as KGHSH and CDR2 as LQKENI. Deletions cut 3 bases from V and 8 bases from J, with 17 bases between. In DNA, the CDR3 is TGTGCCAGCTCACCGGTTGCGGGACAGTCCCAGCAGTACTTC. Its translation is CASSPVAGQSQQYF.

The rearrangement uses TRBV18 and TRBJ1-1; unclear D gene. Germline CDR1 and CDR2: KGHSH and LQKENI. There are 17 residues in the CDR3. V was clipped by 0 bases and J by 1 base, with 15 bases between them. The CDR3 nucleotides read TGTGCCAGCTCACCACCGAGCGTCGGGCGTGGGAACACTGAAGCTTTCTTT. Protein: CASSPPSVGRGNTEAFF.

This clone showed up just once. V and J are TRBV6-6 and TRBJ1-6; TRBD1 aligns across 7 bases. The CDR3 contains 14 residues. V shed 7 bases, J shed 10 bases, and the junction held 10 bases outside the gene matches. Germline assignment: CDR1 MNHNY and CDR2 SVGAGI (reference sequence). The CDR3 sequence is CASNPTGAGSPLHF. In DNA form, the CDR3 reads TGTGCCAGCAACCCTACAGGGGCAGGGTCACCCCTCCACTTT.

V usage is TRBV25-1 and J usage is TRBJ2-7; the D is unclear. V was pared by 2 bases and J by 0 bases, with 5 bases between. Germline V CDR1 and CDR2: MGHDK, SYGVNS. The CDR3 sequence is 13 residues long. In nucleotides, the CDR3 is TGTGCCAGCAGTGAAGTCAACTCCTACGAGCAGTACTTC. The encoded protein is CASSEVNSYEQYF.

CDR3 sequence (DNA): TGTGCCAGCAGCGTAGCTATGGGCTACGAGCAGTACTTC. It yields the protein CASSVAMGYEQYF. The chain carries TRBV9 and TRBJ2-7; D remains unclear. With 0 bases removed from V and 3 bases from J, the gap between germline ends came to 7 bases. There are 13 residues in the CDR3. CDR1 is SGDLS, CDR2 YYNGEE, per germline.

The chain uses TRBV9 and TRBJ2-5, with TRBD2 identical over 11 bases. This CDR3 is built from 17 residues. Trimming cost V 0 bases and J 1 base; bases outside gene matches: 5. The V gene's germline CDR1 is SGDLS and CDR2 YYNGEE. The CDR3 region is CASSVGNLAGGQETQYF. DNA for the CDR3: TGTGCCAGCAGCGTAGGGAACCTAGCGGGGGGCCAAGAGACCCAGTACTTC.

The chain employs TRBV5-6 and TRBJ2-2; TRBD2 is a possible D gene (5 bases). The V gene's germline CDR1 is SGHDT and CDR2 YYEEEE. The CDR3 extends over 15 amino acids. The V and J ends lost 5 bases and 3 bases respectively, with 14 bases between them. The CDR3 protein is CASSFAGIHTGELFF. DNA for the CDR3: TGTGCCAGCAGTTTTGCCGGGATTCACACCGGGGAGCTGTTTTTT. Together with reference TRBV5-6 and TRBJ2-2, the CDR3 gives the full variable domain: DAGVTQSPTHLIKTRGQQVTLRCSPKSGHDTVSWYQQALGQGPQFIFQYYEEEERQRGNFPDRFSGHQFPNYSSELNVNALLLGDSALYLCASSFAGIHTGELFFGEGSRLTVL.

This chain links TRBV25-1 with TRBJ2-1; TRBD1 aligns across 7 bases. Germline V gene lookup returns CDR1 MGHDK and CDR2 SYGVNS. V was clipped by 4 bases and J by 4 bases; unmatched bases: 10. CDR3 length equals 16 residues. The CDR3 DNA reads as TGTGCCAGCAGTGGCCCAGACAGGGCCCCTTACAATGAGCAGTTCTTC. Protein: CASSGPDRAPYNEQFF.

This chain uses TRBV7-9 with TRBJ1-2; 7 nucleotides match TRBD1. The CDR3 has 13 residues. Trimming at V came to 5 bases and at J to 4 bases, leaving 4 bases not matched to a gene. Germline V CDR1 and CDR2: SEHNR, FQNEAQ (reference sequence). CDR3 DNA sequence: TGTGCCAGCAGCCCGGACAGGTTCTATGGCTACACCTTC. Translated: CASSPDRFYGYTF.

The rearrangement uses TRBV7-2 and TRBJ2-3; tentatively, D is TRBD1 (6 bases). V lost 4 bases, J lost 3 bases, and 11 bases lay in between. The CDR3 has 14 amino acids. CDR1 and CDR2 (germline): SGHTA, FQGNSA. The CDR3 DNA sequence: TGTGCCAGCAGCTCAGGGGCGCGGACAGATACGCAGTATTTT. Translated, it gives CASSSGARTDTQYF.